The subject of this entry is one TCR beta chain. The antigen remains unidentified. The sample belongs to a study of T cell responses to AZD1222 COVID-19 vaccine. Study-level results: Donors were mostly white British, more females; clonal diversity possibly underestimated. Spike-specific TCR breadth and depth were elevated following two AZD1222 doses. Baseline seropositivity occurred in only six AZD1222 recipients. A reported finding is that nearly half of spike-specific TCRs target unmutated variant regions.

Repertoires were generated with immunoSEQ multiplex PCR, while TCRdb's copy carries only in-frame clones and drops some. The repertoire holds around 130,000 clones, with about 93% as singletons. The CDR3 has 16 residues. From germline, CDR1 is SGHTA and CDR2 FQGNSA. V was pared by 0 bases and J by 5 bases, with 8 bases of the junction left unmatched. The chain is built from TRBV7-2 and TRBJ2-5, with 8 positions matching TRBD2. Specimen: peripheral blood, collected 28 days after the second AZD1222 dose. This receptor was identified in an adult who received the AZD1222 COVID-19 vaccine. The CDR3 nucleotides are TGTGCCAGCAGCTTAGCGCTTTCCGGGAGGGTGGAGACCCAGTACTTC. Protein product: CASSLALSGRVETQYF.